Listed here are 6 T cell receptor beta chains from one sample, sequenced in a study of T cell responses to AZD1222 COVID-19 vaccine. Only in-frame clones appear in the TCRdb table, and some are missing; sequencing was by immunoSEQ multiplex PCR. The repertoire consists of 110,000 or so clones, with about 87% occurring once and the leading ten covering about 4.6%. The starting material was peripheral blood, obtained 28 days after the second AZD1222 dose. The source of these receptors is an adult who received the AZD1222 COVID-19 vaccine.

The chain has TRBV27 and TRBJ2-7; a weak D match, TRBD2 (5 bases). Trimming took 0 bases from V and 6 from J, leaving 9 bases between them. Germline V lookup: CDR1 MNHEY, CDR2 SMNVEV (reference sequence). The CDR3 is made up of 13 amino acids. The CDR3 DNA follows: TGTGCCAGCAGTTTATCGAGGGCTAGCGAGCAGTACTTC. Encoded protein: CASSLSRASEQYF.

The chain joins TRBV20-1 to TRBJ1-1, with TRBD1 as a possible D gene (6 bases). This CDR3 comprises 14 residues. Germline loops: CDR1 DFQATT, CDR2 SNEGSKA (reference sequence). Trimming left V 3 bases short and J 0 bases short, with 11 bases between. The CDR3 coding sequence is TGCAGTGCTAGTGCTAACAGGGTGAACACTGAAGCTTTCTTT. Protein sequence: CSASANRVNTEAFF.

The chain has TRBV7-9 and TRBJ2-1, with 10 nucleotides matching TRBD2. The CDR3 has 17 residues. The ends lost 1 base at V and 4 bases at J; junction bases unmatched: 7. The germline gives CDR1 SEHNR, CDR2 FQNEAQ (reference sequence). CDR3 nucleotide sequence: TGTGCCAGCAGCTTAGTCCAACTAGCGGGATGGTACAATGAGCAGTTCTTC. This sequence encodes CASSLVQLAGWYNEQFF.

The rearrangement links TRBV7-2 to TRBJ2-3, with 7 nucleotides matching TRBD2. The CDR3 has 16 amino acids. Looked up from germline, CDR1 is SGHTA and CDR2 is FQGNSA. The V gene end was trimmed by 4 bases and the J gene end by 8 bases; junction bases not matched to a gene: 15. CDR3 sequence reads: CASSWTSFGERGTQYF. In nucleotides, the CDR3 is TGTGCCAGCAGCTGGACTAGTTTCGGGGAGAGGGGTACGCAGTATTTT.

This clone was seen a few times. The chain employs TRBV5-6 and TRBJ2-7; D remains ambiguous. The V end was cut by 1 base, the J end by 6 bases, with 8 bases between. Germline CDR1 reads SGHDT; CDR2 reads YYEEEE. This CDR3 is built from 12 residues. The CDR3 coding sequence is TGTGCCAGCAGCTTGCGTGGTAGCGAGCAGTACTTC. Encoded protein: CASSLRGSEQYF.

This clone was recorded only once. The CDR3 DNA reads TGTGCCAGCAGTTTGAGACTAGCGGGAGTTATCGGGGAGCTGTTTTTT. Its protein product is CASSLRLAGVIGELFF. This rearrangement joins TRBV6-4 to TRBJ2-2; 12 bases align to TRBD2. Per the germline V gene, CDR1 is MRHNA and CDR2 is SNTAGT. V lost 5 bases to trimming and J lost 7 bases; unmatched junction nucleotides: 8. There are 16 residues in the CDR3.